Listed here are 19 T cell receptor beta chains from one sample, sequenced in a study of control samples from healthy donors and cancer patients. The table came from immunoSEQ multiplex PCR; TCRdb's copy has only in-frame clones and leaves some out. The sample has 90,000 to 130,000 clones; 88% are singletons. Material: PBMCs. The receptor set was obtained from a woman in her fifties or sixties with lung cancer.

This chain links TRBV7-9 with TRBJ2-3; 7 bases fit TRBD2. This CDR3 is built from 15 residues. The J segment lost 3 bases and the V segment lost 5 bases, leaving 8 bases of the junction unmatched. Per germline, CDR1 SEHNR and CDR2 FQNEAQ (reference sequence). This chain's CDR3 is CASSQTSVWTDTQYF. The CDR3 nucleotides read TGTGCCAGCAGCCAAACTAGCGTTTGGACAGATACGCAGTATTTT.

J is TRBJ1-2 and V is TRBV9; no clear D gene. V was shortened by 3 bases and J by 1 base, with 10 bases between the two germline ends. The CDR3 extends over 14 amino acids. Per the germline V gene, CDR1 is SGDLS and CDR2 is YYNGEE. CDR3 sequence: CASSGRGINYGYTF. CDR3 bases: TGTGCCAGCAGCGGCCGGGGAATTAACTATGGCTACACCTTC.

The J gene is TRBJ2-2, the V gene TRBV7-3; 9 bases are a match to TRBD1. The trim removed 6 bases at V and 4 bases at J, leaving 6 bases unmatched. The CDR3 runs 15 residues. The germline V gene has CDR1 SGHTA and CDR2 FQGTGA. The CDR3 protein is CASRLTGGSTGELFF. The CDR3 region has the DNA TGTGCCAGCAGGCTGACAGGGGGTAGCACCGGGGAGCTGTTTTTT.

The genes are TRBV19 and TRBJ2-6; D is possibly TRBD1 or TRBD2 (6 bases each). Trimming left V 3 bases short and J 0 bases short, with 15 bases between. The germline V gene has CDR1 LNHDA and CDR2 SQIVND (reference sequence). The CDR3 contains 18 residues. CDR3 sequence: CASSILAGGGSGANVLTF. DNA for the CDR3: TGTGCCAGTAGTATTTTAGCAGGAGGGGGCTCTGGGGCCAACGTCCTGACTTTC.

V usage is TRBV4-2 and J usage is TRBJ2-7; the match to TRBD1 covers 10 bases. V lost 0 bases and J lost 6; bases outside the gene matches: 5. The CDR3 has 15 residues. Per the germline V gene, CDR1 is LGHNA and CDR2 is YNFKEQ. The CDR3 loop is CASSQEPGQGSEQYF. The CDR3 nucleotides read TGTGCCAGCAGCCAAGAACCGGGACAGGGGTCCGAGCAGTACTTC.

This sequence joins TRBV7-3 and TRBJ2-2; D possibly corresponds to TRBD1 (6 bases). This CDR3 has 14 amino acids. Germline V gives CDR1 SGHTA, CDR2 FQGTGA. V was cut by 4 bases and J by 7 bases, with 13 bases left in between. CDR3 loop: CASSSTGPSGELFF. CDR3 coding DNA: TGTGCCAGCAGCTCCACAGGGCCCAGCGGGGAGCTGTTTTTT.

This chain links TRBV6-6 with TRBJ2-5; 9 bases align to TRBD2. CDR1 and CDR2 from the germline V gene are MNHNY and SVGAGI (reference sequence). The CDR3 is made up of 16 amino acids. V shed 1 base, J shed 2 bases, and the junction held 5 bases outside the gene matches. CDR3: CASSYYAGGSQETQYF. The CDR3 DNA reads TGTGCCAGCAGTTACTACGCGGGGGGGTCACAAGAGACCCAGTACTTC.

This clone was seen only a few times. CDR3 residues: CASSYETPNTEAFF. The CDR3 nucleotides are TGTGCCAGCAGTTACGAGACACCGAACACTGAAGCTTTCTTT. The rearrangement joins TRBV6-6 to TRBJ1-1; D not resolved. The V and J ends lost 2 bases and 1 base respectively, with 8 bases between them. The germline V gene encodes CDR1 MNHNY and CDR2 SVGAGI (reference sequence). The CDR3 consists of 14 residues.

V usage is TRBV19 and J usage is TRBJ1-2; D possibly corresponds to TRBD1 (6 bases). This CDR3 contains 15 residues. CDR1 LNHDA and CDR2 SQIVND come from the germline V gene (reference sequence). V was clipped by 1 base and J by 4 bases, with 13 bases between them. The CDR3 DNA reads TGTGCCAGTAGTATAGGTCCAGGGGAGGCCTATGGCTACACCTTC. Residues: CASSIGPGEAYGYTF.

The chain carries TRBV19 and TRBJ1-2; 11 positions match TRBD1. The CDR3 has 14 amino acids. The germline CDR1 and CDR2 sequences are LNHDA and SQIVND (reference sequence). With 5 bases clipped from V and 8 bases from J, the junction kept 7 bases outside the gene matches. The CDR3 nucleotides are TGTGCCAGTAGTTCTGGACAGGGGGCGCGGGGCTACACCTTC. Its translation: CASSSGQGARGYTF.

This sequence joins TRBV3-1 (or the pseudogene TRBV3-2) and TRBJ2-1; 8 bases are shared with TRBD1. The V segment lost 5 bases and the J segment 4 bases; nucleotides outside the gene matches: 7. The length of the CDR3 is 15 residues. The germline CDR1 and CDR2 sequences are LGHDT and YNNKEL (reference sequence). The CDR3 sequence is CASSITGGLYNEQFF. The DNA of the CDR3 is TGTGCCAGCAGCATCACAGGGGGGCTTTACAATGAGCAGTTCTTC.

This clone was counted a single time. V and J are TRBV5-8 and TRBJ1-6; TRBD1 matches at 8 bases. Losses at the gene ends were 0 bases for V and 6 bases for J; bases not matched to a gene: 8. Germline lookup yields CDR1 SGHTS and CDR2 YDEGEE. The CDR3 contains 17 residues. The CDR3 nucleotides read TGTGCCAGCAGCTTGGCCGGGACAGGACGTACTAATTCACCCCTCCACTTT. Its protein is CASSLAGTGRTNSPLHF.

The chain joins TRBV5-1 to TRBJ2-3, with D unresolved. Trimming shortened V by 0 bases and J by 6 bases, and 17 bases separated the two germline ends. Germline V gene lookup returns CDR1 SGHRS and CDR2 YFSETQ. The CDR3 totals 16 residues. Here the CDR3 DNA reads TGCGCCAGCAGCTTGGTCGGGCGCCCTGCAACGGATACGCAGTATTTT. As protein: CASSLVGRPATDTQYF.

The chain joins TRBV4-2 to TRBJ1-2, with 7 bases that match TRBD1. CDR1 is LGHNA and CDR2 is YNFKEQ in the germline V gene. This CDR3 is built from 15 residues. Trimming took 1 base from V and 2 from J; bases not matched to a gene: 4. CDR3 nucleotide sequence: TGTGCCAGCAGCCAAGTCGTGACAGGGAACTATGGCTACACCTTC. This sequence encodes CASSQVVTGNYGYTF.

Only one count was recorded for this clone. This chain links TRBV19 with TRBJ2-3; possible D gene TRBD2, 5 bases. Trimming cost V 5 bases and J 6 bases, with 15 bases left between them. The CDR3 length is 14 residues. The germline gives CDR1 LNHDA, CDR2 SQIVND (reference sequence). The CDR3, as DNA: TGTGCCAGTAGTCTTGACTACCGTGGGGATACGCAGTATTTT. It translates to CASSLDYRGDTQYF.

V gene TRBV28 combines with J gene TRBJ2-2; TRBD2 aligns across 8 bases. The CDR3 contains 16 residues. V was clipped by 6 bases and J by 4 bases; unmatched bases: 10. CDR1 and CDR2 (germline): MDHEN, SYDVKM. The CDR3: CASRFSGDPATGELFF. The DNA for the CDR3 is TGTGCCAGCAGGTTTAGCGGGGACCCTGCCACCGGGGAGCTGTTTTTT. The whole variable domain, remainder taken from reference TRBV28 and TRBJ2-2, is DVKVTQSSRYLVKRTGEKVFLECVQDMDHENMFWYRQDPGLGLRLIYFSYDVKMKEKGDIPEGYSVSREKKERFSLILESASTNQTSMYLCASRFSGDPATGELFFGEGSRLTVL.

The genes are TRBV10-3 and TRBJ1-5, with TRBD1 matching 8 bases. The CDR3 length is 14 residues. From germline, CDR1 is ENHRY and CDR2 SYGVKD. Losses at the gene ends were 5 bases for V and 11 bases for J; bases not matched to a gene: 11. Here the CDR3 reads CAISFGQGVGTQHF. DNA for the CDR3: TGTGCCATCAGTTTCGGACAGGGCGTTGGGACCCAGCATTTT.

In DNA, the CDR3 is TGTGCCAGCACTTTGGGGAGCAATCAGCCCCAGCATTTT. The encoded protein is CASTLGSNQPQHF. The genes are TRBV12-3 or TRBV12-4 and TRBJ1-5; D unresolved. The V and J ends lost 7 bases and 1 base respectively, with 8 bases between them. There are 13 residues in the CDR3.

This rearrangement joins TRBV5-4 to TRBJ2-7; possibly TRBD1 or TRBD2 for D (6 bases each). Germline CDR1 reads SGHNT; CDR2 reads YYREEE (reference sequence). Trimming removed 0 bases from V and 0 bases from J, with 7 bases in between. The CDR3 covers 14 residues. The DNA for the CDR3 is TGTGCCAGCAGCTTGGGGGGGGCCTCCTACGAGCAGTACTTC. As protein: CASSLGGASYEQYF.